Detailed here is one TCR beta chain. Generated by immunoSEQ multiplex PCR, the TCRdb table keeps only in-frame clones and is missing some. The sample shows under 150,000 clones, approximately 85% of them seen only once. These data originate in a study of T cell responses to AZD1222 COVID-19 vaccine. The germline V and J ends were trimmed by 6 bases and 1 base, with 3 bases remaining between them. The germline CDR1 and CDR2 sequences are SNHLY and FYNNEI. The length of the CDR3 is 11 residues. The V gene is TRBV2, the J gene TRBJ2-5; the D is unclear. The TCR comes from an adult in good health. This specimen was peripheral blood, taken on day 0 of MenACWY control vaccination. As DNA, the CDR3 is TGTGCCAGCAGGGCCCAAGAGACCCAGTACTTC. Protein product: CASRAQETQYF.